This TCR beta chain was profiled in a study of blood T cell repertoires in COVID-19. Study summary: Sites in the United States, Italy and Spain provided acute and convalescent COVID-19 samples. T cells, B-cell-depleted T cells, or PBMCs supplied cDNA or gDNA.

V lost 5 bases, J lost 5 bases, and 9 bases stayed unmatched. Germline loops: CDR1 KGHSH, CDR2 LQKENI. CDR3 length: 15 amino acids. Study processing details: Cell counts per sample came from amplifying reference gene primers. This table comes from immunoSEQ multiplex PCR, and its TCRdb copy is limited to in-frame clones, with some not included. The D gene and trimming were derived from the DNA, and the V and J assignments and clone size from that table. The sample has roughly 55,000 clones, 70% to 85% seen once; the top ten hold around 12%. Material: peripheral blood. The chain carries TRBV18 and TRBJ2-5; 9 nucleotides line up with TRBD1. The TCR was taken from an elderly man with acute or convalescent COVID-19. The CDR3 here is CASSSPGTGKETQYF. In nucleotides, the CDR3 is TGTGCCAGCTCATCCCCCGGGACAGGGAAGGAGACCCAGTACTTC.